This T cell receptor (beta chain) appears in the sequencing data of a study of CD8 T cells in ankylosing spondylitis. Study conclusions and caveats: A TCR beta motif made of fewer than 10 highly homologous variants seemed typical of ankylosing spondylitis blood. Within peripheral blood, clones linked to disease were CD8+ and relatively rare. Certain motif variants had earlier appeared in reactive arthritis synovial fluid and blood.

This CDR3 is 14 amino acids long. Trimming removed 2 bases at V and 4 bases at J, with 10 bases between. Germline V gene data show CDR1 as SGHRS and CDR2 as YFSETQ. Libraries for TCR beta were made by quantitative 5'-RACE with molecular barcodes. MiXCR, applied by TCRdb to the 5' RACE reads, yields one record per CDR3 protein. The table has around 130,000 distinct CDR3 sequences, about a sixth seen once; the top ten hold around a third. This clonotype was counted only a few times. Its antigen is as yet unknown. The specimen sequenced was blood, either unsorted or a sorted T cell fraction (not recorded which). V is TRBV5-1 and J is TRBJ2-1; D may be TRBD1 (6 bases). The sequence derives from a male donor with ankylosing spondylitis. In nucleotides, the CDR3 is TGCGCCAGCAGCTTCACGGACAGTTACAATGAGCAGTTCTTC. It codes for CASSFTDSYNEQFF.